A selection of T cell receptor beta chains follows, all from one sample in a study of blood T cell repertoires in COVID-19. This table comes from immunoSEQ multiplex PCR, and its TCRdb copy is limited to in-frame clones, with some not included. The sample includes roughly 240,000 clones, roughly 86% seen only once; the top ten take approximately 6.2%. Material: peripheral blood. Receptors originate from a woman aged 80 or over with COVID-19, enrolled during active disease. The conserved cysteine and the conserved F or W are not part of the CDR3 here. Fields, in order: clone size, V gene, J gene, CDR3 protein. Only some rows state a clone size, as once, few, many or a class for expanded clones.

NA	TRBV15	TRBJ1-5	ATSRDRERSNQPQH
NA	TRBV28	TRBJ1-1	ASNSIGQGLTEAF
NA	TRBV7-9	TRBJ1-4	ASSSRRGTGGHEKLF
NA	TRBV11-2	TRBJ1-3	ASSPGQWGNTIY
NA	TRBV7-2	TRBJ1-6	ASSLSRRSPLH
NA	TRBV6-5	TRBJ1-1	ASYIDRGNTEAF
few	TRBV5-1	TRBJ2-2	ASSFRDTSTGELF
NA	TRBV7-9	TRBJ2-1	ASVSLAGGPSRYEQF
NA	TRBV19	TRBJ2-7	ASSPGQGAKYEQY
NA	TRBV29-1	TRBJ2-5	SADPGQLQETQY